This T cell receptor beta chain was identified in a study of shared T cell receptors in the human thymus. This clone showed up just a few times. Method: immunoSEQ multiplex PCR; TCRdb's copy keeps in-frame clones and lacks some. The sample carries approximately 760,000 clones, roughly 85% recorded once. Germline V gives CDR1 MNHEY, CDR2 SVGAGI. The V and J ends lost 5 bases and 0 bases respectively, with 14 bases between them. This CDR3 spans 15 amino acids. The same sample was also studied in work on human thymus T cells. That paper adds: Infants, healthy and Finnish, who were having corrective surgery for congenital heart defects served as donors. Corrective cardiac operations yielded the resected thymus tissue. The authors found apparently biased V and J gene usage in thymic and blood repertoires. What related research reported was that thymic repertoires overlapped highly among unrelated individuals.

This TCR derives from a girl less than two years old with a congenital heart defect. This rearrangement joins TRBV6-5 to TRBJ2-7; a possible D gene is TRBD1 (6 bases). The sample was thymocytes. The chain's CDR3 is CASSQGRGSSYEQYF. The CDR3 nucleotides are TGTGCCAGCAGTCAGGGCAGGGGAAGCTCCTACGAGCAGTACTTC.